This T cell receptor beta chain emerged from a study of CD8+ T cells in alopecia areata. For the study at large: Twice daily, treated patients received 5 to 10 mg of oral tofacitinib. Tofacitinib administration persisted for 6 to 18 months, succeeded by 6 months off drug. Severity in treated patients was scored by percentage of scalp area affected.

Extracted RNA was reverse transcribed, and the resulting cDNA served as sequencing template. Using immunoSEQ multiplex PCR, the repertoire was profiled, and TCRdb retains in-frame clones only, with some absent. Among 40,000 to 45,000 clones listed, around 90% were seen once. Notes on this clone: Its specificity is unknown.

Study-wide results and limits: Clonality in the scalp and expanded CD8+ clones ranked among the top 100 were significantly decreased by tofacitinib.

The germline V gene has CDR1 SGHVS and CDR2 FNYEAQ. V lost 0 bases and J lost 6, with 9 bases in between. The CDR3 extends over 14 amino acids. Treatment noted: oral pan-JAK inhibitor, 5-10 mg twice daily. The sample was CD8+ T cells sorted from blood, taken at week 24, from a patient treated with tofacitinib. The sequence was obtained from a human donor with alopecia areata. V gene TRBV7-6 combines with J gene TRBJ2-1, with D perhaps matching TRBD1 or TRBD2 (5 bases each). The DNA for the CDR3 is TGTGCCAGCAGCTTAGCCGGGACGGGCAATGAGCAGTTCTTC. The encoded protein is CASSLAGTGNEQFF.